The subject of this entry is one T cell receptor beta chain. Its antigen is currently unknown. Gene names are mouse gene names. The read stops 4 residues short of the end of the CDR3; the missing end is completed from the germline J gene. Combined cutaneous lymph node cells underwent sorting by CD4, CD8alpha, NKG2D, NKG2ACE and additional markers. Isolated RNA was reverse transcribed into cDNA used as the sequencing template. Here immunoSEQ multiplex PCR was the method, and the copy in TCRdb shows in-frame clones only, minus some. This sample carries 200,000 to 300,000 clones, none of them present only once. The sample is drawn from a study of CD8+ T cells in alopecia areata. Whole-study context: Recipients were approximately 7-11-week-old female C3H/HeJ mice grafted with skin from roughly 6-13-month-old C3H/HeJ donors with spontaneous alopecia. Study-wide results and limits: TCR sharing across patients was less clear than in mice, possibly HLA-related. Normal skin contains resident alphabeta T cells, and these are also sequenced in scalp samples. Clonality exceeded that of normal scalp in lesional scalp, most notably in alopecia totalis/universalis.

Per the germline V gene, CDR1 is NNHDY and CDR2 is SYVADS. The CDR3 is 13 residues long. Trimming at V came to 6 bases and at J to 3 bases, leaving 3 bases not matched to a gene. The sequence was obtained from a C3H/HeJ mouse with alopecia areata. Mouse strain MHC haplotype: H2-k. The sequencing sample was made of CD4+ T cells sorted from a lymph node. The chain couples TRBV13-3 to TRBJ2-3, with 8 bases lining up with TRBD1. The CDR3 bases that were read are TGTGCCAGCAACCGGGACAGGGCAGAA. As protein: CASNRDRAE. The whole CDR3 region reads CASNRDRAETLYF.